Listed here are 14 T cell receptor beta chains from one sample, sequenced in a study of T cells in Graves' hyperthyroidism and ophthalmopathy. Amplification of TCR beta CDR3 regions used RNA as the template. The HTBI primer set served for first-round RT-PCR of the TCR CDR3. One entry per CDR3 protein, called by TCRdb with MiXCR from the multiplex PCR reads. The data hold about 720,000 distinct CDR3 sequences, with about 19% observed a single time. The sequenced sample consisted of blood. The receptors shown here come from a woman between 50 and 59 years old with Graves' hyperthyroidism that later progressed to Graves' ophthalmopathy.

V usage is TRBV29-1 and J usage is TRBJ1-4, with D perhaps TRBD1 (5 bases). V lost 3 bases to trimming and J lost 5 bases, with 10 bases between them. Per the germline V gene, CDR1 is SQVTM and CDR2 is ANQGSEA. The CDR3 runs 13 residues. In nucleotides, the CDR3 is TGCAGCGTTGACGGGGGGGGGAATGAAAAACTGTTTTTT. Translated, it gives CSVDGGGNEKLFF.

There are many counts of this clonotype. The chain employs TRBV5-5 and TRBJ2-1; maybe TRBD1 (6 bases). Germline V gives CDR1 SGHKS, CDR2 YYEKEE (reference sequence). V lost 3 bases and J lost 1, with 11 bases in between. The CDR3 length is 15 residues. Written as DNA, the CDR3 is TGTGCCAGCAGCTGGGCCGGGACATCCTACAATGAGCAGTTCTTC. Its protein is CASSWAGTSYNEQFF.

A few counts support this clonotype. The chain employs TRBV29-1 and TRBJ2-7; no definite D call. The CDR3 length is 11 residues. CDR1 and CDR2 from the germline V gene are SQVTM and ANQGSEA. V was pared by 3 bases and J by 4 bases, with 7 bases between. The CDR3 loop reads CSVDVQYEQYF. The CDR3, as DNA: TGCAGCGTTGACGTGCAGTACGAGCAGTACTTC.

The V gene is TRBV5-1, the J gene TRBJ2-5; D gene ambiguous. This CDR3 has 14 residues. V was cut by 9 bases and J by 1 base, with 16 bases left in between. CDR1 SGHRS and CDR2 YFSETQ come from the germline V gene. The chain's CDR3 is CANRPGTAQETQYF. CDR3 sequence (DNA): TGCGCCAACAGACCCGGAACAGCCCAAGAGACCCAGTACTTC. Full variable domain (remainder filled in from reference TRBV5-1 and TRBJ2-5): KAGVTQTPRYLIKTRGQQVTLSCSPISGHRSVSWYQQTPGQGLQFLFEYFSETQRNKGNFPGRFSGRQFSNSRSEMNVSTLELGDSALYLCANRPGTAQETQYFGPGTRLLVL.

The V and J genes are TRBV19 and TRBJ2-1; 7 positions agree with TRBD2. Germline CDR1 and CDR2: LNHDA and SQIVND (reference sequence). The CDR3 is made up of 14 amino acids. V was clipped by 4 bases and J by 5 bases; unmatched bases: 5. This CDR3 reads CASSRTGLHNEQFF. CDR3 DNA sequence: TGTGCCAGTAGTAGAACGGGACTACACAATGAGCAGTTCTTC.

This clonotype was detected a few times. The rearrangement uses TRBV11-2 and TRBJ2-7; D not resolved. Germline CDR1 is SGHAT and CDR2 is FQNNGV. This CDR3 contains 14 residues. Trimming stripped 3 bases from V and 4 bases from J, with 13 bases between. The CDR3 here is CASSFEQNAYEQYF. The CDR3 region has the DNA TGTGCCAGCAGCTTTGAACAGAACGCTTACGAGCAGTACTTC.

This clonotype was recorded once. This may stem from a read error, because a much larger clone lies one nucleotide away. V gene TRBV11-2 combines with J gene TRBJ2-1; D not certain. CDR1 is SGHAT, CDR2 FQNNGV, per germline. The CDR3 runs 13 residues. CDR3 region: CTSTLHGPNEQFF. Written as DNA, the CDR3 is TGTACCAGCACCCTCCACGGGCCAAATGAGCAGTTCTTC.

This clonotype was observed a few times. V is TRBV11-1 and J is TRBJ2-3; D remains unclear. V lost 8 bases and J 2 bases, leaving 20 bases between the germline ends. Per the germline V gene, CDR1 is SGHAT and CDR2 is FQDESV (reference sequence). CDR3 length equals 16 residues. DNA of the CDR3: TGTGCCAGCCCAACGGCGACCCCGGCCCTCACAGATACGCAGTATTTT. This gives the protein CASPTATPALTDTQYF.

This clonotype was observed many times. J is TRBJ2-7 and V is TRBV5-5; TRBD2 is a possible D gene (5 bases). The germline V and J ends were trimmed by 0 bases and 1 base, with 14 bases remaining between them. Germline V CDR1 and CDR2: SGHKS, YYEKEE (reference sequence). This CDR3 comprises 16 residues. This CDR3 is CASSLGRPRGSYEQYF. CDR3 DNA sequence: TGTGCCAGCAGCTTGGGACGGCCCCGGGGTTCCTACGAGCAGTACTTC.

The V gene is TRBV3-1, the J gene TRBJ2-4; 12 bases map to TRBD2. V gave up 3 bases and J gave up 7 bases; unmatched junction bases: 10. The CDR3 is made up of 17 amino acids. Per the germline V gene, CDR1 is LGHDT and CDR2 is YNNKEL (reference sequence). In nucleotides, the CDR3 is TGTGCCAGCAGCCAGGGTCTAGCGGGGGGGCCCGGGAACATTCAGTACTTC. This sequence encodes CASSQGLAGGPGNIQYF.

Ten or more counts support this clonotype. V and J are TRBV5-1 and TRBJ1-1, with 7 bases that match TRBD1. This CDR3 has 14 amino acids. Looked up from germline, CDR1 is SGHRS and CDR2 is YFSETQ. V was clipped by 0 bases and J by 4 bases; unmatched bases: 3. The CDR3 DNA follows: TGCGCCAGCAGCTTGGAGGGACAGCTCACTGAAGCTTTCTTT. It yields the protein CASSLEGQLTEAFF.

This clonotype has at least ten counts. The chain uses TRBV18 and TRBJ2-7; the match to TRBD1 covers 10 bases. The length of the CDR3 is 14 residues. V shed 6 bases, J shed 4 bases, and the junction held 6 bases outside the gene matches. Germline V gene sequence: CDR1 KGHSH, CDR2 LQKENI. CDR3 coding DNA: TGTGCCAGCTCGTCCGGGACAGGGGTGTACGAGCAGTACTTC. Its translation: CASSSGTGVYEQYF.

Here the CDR3 DNA reads TGTGCCAGCACCCGAAGCGGGGGATCCTATAATTCACCCCTCCACTTT. Translated: CASTRSGGSYNSPLHF. The chain carries TRBV2 and TRBJ1-6; D might be TRBD1 (5 bases). The CDR3 is 16 amino acids. From germline, CDR1 is SNHLY and CDR2 FYNNEI. The V end lost 7 bases, the J end lost 1 base, and 14 bases lay between the germline ends.

The count of this clonotype is one. V gene TRBV4-1 combines with J gene TRBJ1-2; D not resolved. V was trimmed by 1 base and J by 8 bases, leaving 20 bases between them. Germline V gene lookup returns CDR1 MGHRA and CDR2 YSYEKL. CDR3 length equals 16 residues. This CDR3 reads CASSQGREGWSSGYTF. CDR3 bases: TGCGCCAGCAGCCAAGGGCGGGAAGGGTGGTCTTCCGGCTACACCTTC.